This T cell receptor (beta chain) was retrieved from a study of OX40 agonist ivuxolimab in advanced cancers. Study overall: A history of anti-PD-1, anti-PD-L1 or anti-CTLA-4 therapy was acceptable, and approximately 41% had some.

The method was immunoSEQ multiplex PCR; TCRdb's version includes in-frame clones alone and lacks a portion of them. This repertoire shows fewer than 75,000 clones, 80% to 90% found once; its top ten account for around 2.8%. Study-wide results and caveats: Expanded peripheral T cell antigen specificity was not determined. Average numbers of expanded clones were greater in CD8+ T cells than in CD4+.

About this clone itself: Its antigen is unidentified. Different DNA sequences within this sample yield the same CDR3.

Patients with autoimmune history or systemic immunosuppression were excluded. The sequenced sample was CD4+ or CD8+ T cells sorted from blood, obtained in a trial of the OX40 agonist ivuxolimab. This TCR was recovered from an adult with an advanced solid tumor such as melanoma, head and neck, liver or kidney cancer.

The CDR3 loop reads CASSRTSGSYNEQFF. CDR3 DNA sequence: TGTGCCAGTAGTAGAACTAGCGGGAGTTACAATGAGCAGTTCTTC. The chain has TRBV6-1 and TRBJ2-1; 11 nucleotides line up with TRBD2. The CDR3 loop spans 15 amino acids. Unmatched junction bases numbered 8, after V lost 9 bases and J lost 4 bases. In germline, CDR1 is MNHNS, CDR2 SASEGT.